The sequence of this T cell receptor (beta chain) was determined in a study of cytomegalovirus exposure and HLA in healthy donors (dated by TCRdb to the late 2010s). About the investigation overall: According to a later analysis, the roughly 120 validation repertoires were produced on the same platform as the roughly 700 repertoires of the first cohort. Besides the first cohort of some 670 subjects, a separate validation cohort made up of about 120 different subjects was used. To predict cytomegalovirus infection status, the study combined high-throughput TCR immunosequencing, statistical association of individual TCRs with disease status, and machine learning. The study aimed to test whether cataloging public T cell receptors could reveal signatures of past pathogen exposure. What the research found in general, with its limitations: The authors suggested that the approach could potentially be extended to other disease states and immunological phenotypes. In the study, around 160 TCR beta chains were listed as associated with cytomegalovirus. In a later analysis, TCRs clustered in the first cohort were found to also tend to co-occur in the 130 or so validation repertoires, with 94% of cluster scores above 0. In both the original and validation cohorts, the classifier was reported to diagnose cytomegalovirus status with high specificity and sensitivity. Three of the identified cytomegalovirus-associated TCR beta chains were confirmed in vitro to be specific for cytomegalovirus antigens. Across donors, most TCR sequences were observed very rarely, whereas some public TCRs were present in many individuals. A later analysis lacked HLA typing for the validation cohort, so it scored co-occurrence in that cohort across all 110 or so repertoires.

The donors belonged to the validation cohort of approximately 130 subjects, which was separate from the approximately 610-subject first cohort. About this clone: Its target antigen remains unknown. Nothing much larger sits one base from this clone, and base qualities are not available.

Libraries were prepared through the immunoSEQ multiplex PCR assay. Per the original workflow: A statistical classification framework was built to diagnose cytomegalovirus status from the catalog of TCR beta chain sequences. TCRdb re-hosts the immuneACCESS table, in-frame sequences only. Its copies lack some clones; in the studies checked, an unresolved V gene accounts for under half of them, and the cause for the rest is not known. The DNA was the basis for D and trimming; V, J and clone size are from that table. Recorded for this sample are tens of thousands of clones; roughly nine tenths of them occurred a single time. About 1.2% of the sample comes from the top ten. This receptor was obtained from a woman aged 18-29 years in good health and CMV-seronegative. Sequences were obtained from PBMCs.

The CDR3 in this case is CASRLTGRSTGELFF. The sequenced DNA is TGTGCCAGTCGCCTGACAGGGAGGTCCACCGGGGAGCTGTTTTTT. Recombination joined TRBV2 with TRBJ2-2; matching of 7 bases hints at TRBD1 as the D gene. CDR1 and CDR2 are read off the germline V gene as SNHLY and FYNNEI. Taken from cysteine to phenylalanine, the CDR3 has 15 residues. The read is trimmed to its CDR3 DNA, 45 bases read in frame from base 1. Relative to germline, V is 9 bases shorter and J is 4 bases shorter, with 18 bases between their ends.